Reported below is one T cell receptor (beta chain). Under the authors' procedure: Quantification of nucleated cells was approximated via reference gene primer amplification. Generated by immunoSEQ multiplex PCR, the TCRdb table keeps only in-frame clones and is missing some. The V and J calls and clone size were taken over from that table, and D and trimming were inferred from the DNA. This table has about 86,000 clones, around 82% appearing once. This specimen comes from a study of blood T cell repertoires in COVID-19. Across the study: Whether acute or convalescent, the COVID-19 samples came from the United States, Italy and Spain. From T cells, B-cell-depleted T cells, or PBMCs came the material, which was cDNA or gDNA.

This CDR3 has 13 residues. Trimming removed 3 bases at V and 5 bases at J, with 7 bases between. What was sequenced was peripheral blood. The genes are TRBV12-3 or TRBV12-4 and TRBJ2-2, with a weak D call TRBD2 (6 bases). The clonotype was recovered from a woman over 75 with acute or convalescent COVID-19. The CDR3 DNA sequence: TGTGCCAGCAGTTTGGAGGGAACCGGGGAGCTGTTTTTT. Its protein product is CASSLEGTGELFF.